These 27 T cell receptor beta chains came from one sample sequenced in a study of beta chain features in type 1 diabetes. The entirety of the isolated RNA underwent reverse transcription, so expressed TCRB transcripts were sequenced. The protocol was immunoSEQ multiplex PCR, while the TCRdb copy is restricted to in-frame clones and leaves out a portion. Of 110,000 to 150,000 clones in the sample, about 7% are singletons; the top ten hold approximately 1.5%. Sequencing was performed on central memory CD4+ T cells from blood. These TCRs come from a woman aged 25-40 years in good health.

The chain joins TRBV7-9 to TRBJ1-4; D gene unclear. Germline loops: CDR1 SEHNR, CDR2 FQNEAQ (reference sequence). V shed 1 base and J shed 3 bases, with 9 bases lying between them. The CDR3 consists of 15 residues. CDR3 DNA: TGTGCCAGCAGCTTAGTTCGGGGTTCTAATGAAAAACTGTTTTTT. Encoded protein: CASSLVRGSNEKLFF.

The J gene is TRBJ2-1, the V gene TRBV14; 14 bases line up with TRBD2. The CDR3 length is 17 residues. Germline CDR1 reads SGHDN; CDR2 reads FVKESK. After removal of 4 bases from V and 2 bases from J, the junction contained 4 bases not matched to a gene. The CDR3 region is CASSRTSGRSTYNEQFF. DNA of the CDR3: TGTGCCAGCAGCCGGACTAGCGGGAGGTCCACCTACAATGAGCAGTTCTTC.

This clone appeared many times. This rearrangement joins TRBV6-1 to TRBJ2-1; 8 nucleotides match TRBD2. This CDR3 has 17 residues. Trimming cost V 3 bases and J 3 bases; bases outside gene matches: 10. The germline gives CDR1 MNHNS, CDR2 SASEGT. The CDR3 here is CASSDKTSGEIYNEQFF. The CDR3 DNA is TGTGCCAGCAGTGATAAAACTAGCGGAGAAATCTACAATGAGCAGTTCTTC.

This clone was detected only once. This sequence joins TRBV6-6 and TRBJ1-4; weak D call: TRBD1 (5 bases). Looked up from germline, CDR1 is MNHNY and CDR2 is SVGAGI (reference sequence). The CDR3 is 15 amino acids. V lost 7 bases to trimming and J lost 0 bases, with 12 bases between them. CDR3 coding DNA: TGTGCCAGCATTCAGGGCGGGGCAACTAATGAAAAACTGTTTTTT. It yields the protein CASIQGGATNEKLFF.

This clone was recorded at least ten times. The rearrangement links TRBV30 to TRBJ2-4; possibly TRBD1 for D (5 bases). With 0 bases removed from V and 8 bases from J, the gap between germline ends came to 8 bases. The CDR3 covers 12 residues. Germline CDR1 reads GTSNPN; CDR2 reads SVGIG (reference sequence). DNA of the CDR3: TGTGCCTGGAGTGTCCAGGGTGACATTCAGTACTTC. It yields the protein CAWSVQGDIQYF.

Here the CDR3 reads CASTQDRVLYNEQFF. The DNA for the CDR3 is TGTGCCAGCACTCAGGACAGGGTGCTGTACAATGAGCAGTTCTTC. The chain couples TRBV6-5 to TRBJ2-1; 8 nucleotides agree with TRBD1. The CDR3 has 15 residues. V lost 7 bases to trimming and J lost 4 bases; unmatched junction nucleotides: 9. The germline CDR1 and CDR2 sequences are MNHEY and SVGAGI.

The gene calls are TRBV6-6 and TRBJ2-6, with 9 bases fitting TRBD1. V was clipped by 6 bases and J by 4 bases; unmatched bases: 7. The CDR3 totals 16 residues. The germline gives CDR1 MNHNY, CDR2 SVGAGI (reference sequence). The DNA of the CDR3 is TGTGCCAGCAGCCTTACAGGGGGCCACGGGGCCAACGTCCTGACTTTC. Protein product: CASSLTGGHGANVLTF.

The chain uses TRBV29-1 and TRBJ1-3, with a weak D call TRBD1 (5 bases). This CDR3 has 13 residues. Between the trimmed V and J ends, which lost 0 bases and 5 bases, there was a span of 8 bases. Per germline, CDR1 SQVTM and CDR2 ANQGSEA. CDR3 residues: CSVEDRGRNTIYF. CDR3 coding DNA: TGCAGCGTTGAAGATCGGGGGAGAAACACCATATATTTT.

The chain links TRBV2 to TRBJ2-1; a possible D gene is TRBD1 (7 bases). With 1 base removed from V and 3 bases from J, the gap between germline ends came to 10 bases. The CDR3 is 15 residues long. Germline V gives CDR1 SNHLY, CDR2 FYNNEI. In DNA form, the CDR3 reads TGTGCCAGCAGTGAAGACAGGGGACTCTACAATGAGCAGTTCTTC. Translated, it gives CASSEDRGLYNEQFF.

V is TRBV4-2 and J is TRBJ2-1, with D unclear. Trimming pared 4 bases from V and 11 bases from J, leaving 15 bases between. This CDR3 spans 13 amino acids. Germline V gene lookup returns CDR1 LGHNA and CDR2 YNFKEQ. The CDR3 nucleotides read TGTGCCAGCAGCCTCAAAGAGGCGACCAAGCAGTTCTTC. As protein: CASSLKEATKQFF.

This clone was detected a few times. V gene TRBV11-2 combines with J gene TRBJ2-5; 11 nucleotides agree with TRBD2. The CDR3 contains 14 residues. Trimming removed 5 bases from V and 9 bases from J; junction bases left unmatched: 8. Germline CDR1 is SGHAT and CDR2 is FQNNGV. CDR3 sequence: CASSVAGGRMSQYF. CDR3 DNA sequence: TGTGCCAGCAGCGTAGCGGGAGGGCGAATGTCCCAGTACTTC.

This clone was seen only a few times. The chain is built from TRBV5-5 and TRBJ2-2, with unresolved D. Trimming took off 4 bases at V and 2 bases at J, with 12 bases between the two ends. Germline CDR1 is SGHKS and CDR2 is YYEKEE (reference sequence). The CDR3 covers 15 residues. The CDR3, as DNA: TGTGCCAGCAGCCCAGTGGAGCTAAACACCGGGGAGCTGTTTTTT. This encodes CASSPVELNTGELFF.

The genes are TRBV15 and TRBJ2-5; 7 bases are shared with TRBD1. The CDR3 has 16 residues. V trimming: 0 bases; J trimming: 3 bases; junction bases outside the gene matches: 7. Germline CDR1 is LNHNV and CDR2 is YYDKDF (reference sequence). The CDR3 reads CATSRDIRDREETQYF. The CDR3 bases are TGTGCCACCAGCAGAGATATTCGAGACAGGGAAGAGACCCAGTACTTC. The whole variable domain, remainder taken from reference TRBV15 and TRBJ2-5, is DAMVIQNPRYQVTQFGKPVTLSCSQTLNHNVMYWYQQKSSQAPKLLFHYYDKDFNNEADTPDNFQSRRPNTSFCFLDIRSPGLGDTAMYLCATSRDIRDREETQYFGPGTRLLVL.

This clone was picked up a small number of times. The V gene is TRBV29-1, the J gene TRBJ2-1, with TRBD1 as a possible D gene (5 bases). CDR1 and CDR2 from the germline V gene are SQVTM and ANQGSEA. V was trimmed by 8 bases and J by 4 bases, leaving 9 bases between them. The CDR3 has 11 residues. The DNA for the CDR3 is TGCAGCTCACGACAGTACAATGAGCAGTTCTTC. Amino acids: CSSRQYNEQFF.

This clone was found many times. This chain uses TRBV11-2 with TRBJ1-1; 9 bases match TRBD1. Germline V lookup: CDR1 SGHAT, CDR2 FQNNGV. This CDR3 region has 12 residues. J gave up 9 bases and V 4 bases, and 3 bases lay outside the gene matches. The CDR3: CASSSGQGKAFF. The CDR3 nucleotides are TGTGCCAGCAGCTCTGGACAGGGGAAAGCTTTCTTT.

The rearrangement joins TRBV25-1 to TRBJ2-1; no clear D. The CDR3 contains 14 residues. V was clipped by 0 bases and J by 8 bases, with 11 bases between them. Germline loops: CDR1 MGHDK, CDR2 SYGVNS. The CDR3 sequence is CASSEYPPQDEQFF. In DNA, the CDR3 is TGTGCCAGCAGTGAATATCCCCCCCAGGATGAGCAGTTCTTC.

This clone was recorded a few times. An end of the junction differs from the germline gene, which may be a read error. The V gene is TRBV4-1, the J gene TRBJ2-3, with 7 nucleotides matching TRBD1. CDR1 and CDR2 (germline): MGHRA, YSYEKL. There are 15 residues in the CDR3. The CDR3 nucleotides are TGTGCCAGCAGCCAACAGGGGATTGAGACAGATACGCAGTATTTT. Translating gives CASSQQGIETDTQYF.

This clone was recorded a few times. V usage is TRBV28 and J usage is TRBJ1-1, with D possibly matching TRBD1 (5 bases). The germline V gene encodes CDR1 MDHEN and CDR2 SYDVKM. Trimming stripped 2 bases from V and 0 bases from J, with 16 bases between. The CDR3 has 17 amino acids. In nucleotides, the CDR3 is TGTGCCAGCAGTTTAATCAGGGCACGGCTAATGAACACTGAAGCTTTCTTT. Residues: CASSLIRARLMNTEAFF.

In its sample, this clone was seen many times. The chain is built from TRBV5-1 and TRBJ2-7, with TRBD2 matching over 8 bases. The V gene's germline CDR1 is SGHRS and CDR2 YFSETQ. The CDR3 contains 15 residues. V shed 0 bases, J shed 3 bases, and the junction held 5 bases outside the gene matches. CDR3 nucleotide sequence: TGCGCCAGCAGCTTGGCCTCAACTAGCGGCTACGAGCAGTACTTC. Its translation is CASSLASTSGYEQYF.

The rearrangement uses TRBV5-1 and TRBJ2-1, with 8 nucleotides matching TRBD2. This CDR3 spans 16 amino acids. V lost 4 bases to trimming and J lost 0 bases; unmatched junction nucleotides: 6. Germline V gives CDR1 SGHRS, CDR2 YFSETQ. The DNA for the CDR3 is TGCGCCAGCAGCCGAACTAGCGGAAGCTCCTACAATGAGCAGTTCTTC. It specifies CASSRTSGSSYNEQFF.

The chain couples TRBV2 to TRBJ2-2; 9 bases line up with TRBD1. The J segment lost 4 bases and the V segment lost 6 bases, leaving 6 bases of the junction unmatched. Germline values: CDR1 SNHLY, CDR2 FYNNEI. This CDR3 has 15 residues. The CDR3 region is CASRDRGVGTGELFF. DNA of the CDR3: TGTGCCAGCAGGGACAGGGGCGTGGGCACCGGGGAGCTGTTTTTT.

This clone was counted between two and nine times. This rearrangement joins TRBV5-5 to TRBJ2-5; D is possibly TRBD2 (5 bases). This CDR3 is 16 amino acids long. The V end was cut by 1 base, the J end by 3 bases, with 16 bases between. Germline lookup yields CDR1 SGHKS and CDR2 YYEKEE (reference sequence). For the CDR3, the DNA is TGTGCCAGCAGCTTGTTGGCTAGCCGATTGAAAGAGACCCAGTACTTC. It codes for CASSLLASRLKETQYF.

This clone has only a few counts. V is TRBV4-2 and J is TRBJ2-3; D unresolved. V was clipped by 7 bases and J by 3 bases, with 5 bases between them. Germline V gene lookup returns CDR1 LGHNA and CDR2 YNFKEQ. The CDR3 length is 11 residues. The CDR3 DNA sequence: TGTGCCAGCACCGGGACAGATACGCAGTATTTT. Its translation is CASTGTDTQYF.

This chain uses TRBV7-9 with TRBJ1-4; D call uncertain. CDR3 length equals 15 residues. The germline V gene encodes CDR1 SEHNR and CDR2 FQNEAQ (reference sequence). V was shortened by 0 bases and J by 5 bases, with 10 bases between the two germline ends. The DNA of the CDR3 is TGTGCCAGCAGCTTAGCGCATATTCGGAATGAAAAACTGTTTTTT. Translation gives CASSLAHIRNEKLFF.

The chain recombines TRBV21-1 with TRBJ1-4. TRBV21-1 is described as a pseudogene. CDR3 size: 16 residues. CDR3 protein: CASSPSRISEGEKLFF. The DNA for the CDR3 is TGTGCCAGCAGCCCCAGCCGGATTTCGGAGGGGGAAAAACTGTTTTTT.

The table lists this clone with a few counts. Compared with germline, one end of the junction differs, possibly owing to a read error. The chain couples TRBV2 to TRBJ2-7; 7 nucleotides align to TRBD2. The germline CDR1 and CDR2 sequences are SNHLY and FYNNEI. The CDR3 has 15 residues. The CDR3 nucleotides read TGTGCCAGCAGGGAAGGGGCTAGCGGCTCCTACGAGCAGTACTTC. Protein sequence: CASREGASGSYEQYF.

This clone turned up a few times. Other DNA sequences from this sample encode an identical CDR3 as well. The chain combines TRBV19 with TRBJ2-3; a possible D gene is TRBD1 (5 bases). Trimming removed 7 bases at V and 0 bases at J, with 8 bases between. Germline V lookup: CDR1 LNHDA, CDR2 SQIVND (reference sequence). CDR3 size: 13 residues. CDR3 sequence reads: CASNDRSTDTQYF. The CDR3 nucleotides are TGTGCCAGTAATGACAGAAGCACAGATACGCAGTATTTT.